This T cell receptor (beta chain) was recorded in a study of OX40 agonist ivuxolimab in advanced cancers. In regard to this clone: Its target is not known.

The CDR3 covers 16 residues. J lost 4 bases, V lost 0 bases, and 6 bases had no gene match. Germline V gene lookup returns CDR1 SGDLS and CDR2 YYNGEE. General study findings and limits: There were, on average, more expanded clones in CD8+ T cells than in CD4+. Clonal expansion by week 6 occurred in CD4+ and CD8+ blood T cells (at 0.1 to 3.0 mg/kg).

Patients had blood sampled at baseline and again on cycle 4 day 1 and cycle 7 day 1. Data came from immunoSEQ multiplex PCR; TCRdb stores just in-frame clones and leaves some out. The sample carries 10,000 or so clones, 77% recorded once. J is TRBJ2-2 and V is TRBV9; 7 nucleotides align to TRBD2. The sequence was collected from an adult with an advanced solid tumor such as melanoma, head and neck, liver or kidney cancer. This specimen was CD4+ or CD8+ T cells sorted from blood, taken in a trial of the OX40 agonist ivuxolimab. The CDR3 bases are TGTGCCAGCAGCGTAGAAGCGGGATATCTCACCGGGGAGCTGTTTTTT. Translated: CASSVEAGYLTGELFF.